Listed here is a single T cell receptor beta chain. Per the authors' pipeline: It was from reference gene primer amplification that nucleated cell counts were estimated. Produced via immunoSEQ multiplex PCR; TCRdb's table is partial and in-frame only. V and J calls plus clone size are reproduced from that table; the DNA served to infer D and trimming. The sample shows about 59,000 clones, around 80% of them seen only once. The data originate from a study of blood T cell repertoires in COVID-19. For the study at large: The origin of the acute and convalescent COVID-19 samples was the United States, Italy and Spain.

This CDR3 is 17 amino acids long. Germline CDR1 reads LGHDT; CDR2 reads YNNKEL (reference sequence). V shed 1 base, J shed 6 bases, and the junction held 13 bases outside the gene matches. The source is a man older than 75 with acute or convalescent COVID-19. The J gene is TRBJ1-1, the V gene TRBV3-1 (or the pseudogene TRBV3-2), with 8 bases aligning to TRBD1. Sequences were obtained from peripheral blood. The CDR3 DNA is TGTGCCAGCAGCCAAGGGAACCATCGGACAGGGAAAGCTGAAGCTTTCTTT. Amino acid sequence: CASSQGNHRTGKAEAFF.